The rows below give T cell receptor beta chains drawn from one sample of a study of OX40 agonist ivuxolimab in advanced cancers. Data came from immunoSEQ multiplex PCR; TCRdb stores just in-frame clones and leaves some out. This table holds more than 85,000 clones, roughly four fifths found once. The sample here was CD4+ or CD8+ T cells sorted from blood, taken in a trial of the OX40 agonist ivuxolimab. The receptors were sampled from an adult with an advanced solid tumor such as melanoma, head and neck, liver or kidney cancer. The CDR3 runs from the conserved cysteine through the conserved F or W. Fields, in order: V gene, J gene, CDR3 protein.

V gene: TRBV2
J gene: TRBJ2-2
CDR3 protein: CASTRSSGGFGGELFF

V gene: TRBV12-5
J gene: TRBJ1-2
CDR3 protein: CASGLEPNYGYTF

V gene: TRBV7-3
J gene: TRBJ2-5
CDR3 protein: CASSPRGDLQETQYF

V gene: TRBV28
J gene: TRBJ2-3
CDR3 protein: CASSSQGATLTDTQYF

V gene: TRBV14
J gene: TRBJ1-1
CDR3 protein: CASSHEGQLEAFF

V gene: TRBV18
J gene: TRBJ1-3
CDR3 protein: CASSLGGTGNTIYF

V gene: TRBV6-1
J gene: .
CDR3 protein: CASSQGPYYEQYF

V gene: TRBV7-8
J gene: TRBJ1-2
CDR3 protein: CASSLDGGAPYGYTF

V gene: TRBV15
J gene: TRBJ1-2
CDR3 protein: CATSSLGTQGNYGYTF

V gene: TRBV30
J gene: TRBJ2-7
CDR3 protein: CAWRATRSSYEQYF

V gene: TRBV19
J gene: TRBJ2-7
CDR3 protein: CASSPLSSGTYEQYF

V gene: TRBV28
J gene: TRBJ2-7
CDR3 protein: CASRSGSYEQYF

V gene: TRBV10-3
J gene: TRBJ2-5
CDR3 protein: CAISDSGWSETQYF